This entry lists 23 T cell receptor beta chains sequenced from one sample in a study of cytomegalovirus exposure and HLA in healthy donors. This PCR relied on a set of 60 Vbeta primers and 13 Jbeta primers. Produced via immunoSEQ multiplex PCR; TCRdb's table is partial and in-frame only. This table has around 300,000 clones, 65% to 85% appearing once. Sample: PBMCs. The receptors shown here come from a female donor in good health and CMV-seronegative.

A word on this clone: Germline is not matched at one junction end, which may reflect a read error. V gene TRBV7-9 combines with J gene TRBJ2-5; D is uncertain. The CDR3 contains 12 residues. In germline, CDR1 is SEHNR, CDR2 FQNEAQ (reference sequence). For the CDR3, the DNA is TGTTCCAGCAGCGCACTTAAGGAGACCCAGTACTTC. This codes for CSSSALKETQYF. Full variable domain (remainder filled in from reference TRBV7-9 and TRBJ2-5): DTGVSQNPRHKITKRGQNVTFRCDPISEHNRLYWYRQTLGQGPEFLTYFQNEAQLEKSRLLSDRFSAERPKGSFSTLEIQRTEQGDSAMYLCSSSALKETQYFGPGTRLLVL.

The rearrangement uses TRBV5-1 and TRBJ2-5, with D maybe TRBD1 (6 bases). This CDR3 spans 15 amino acids. Germline V gives CDR1 SGHRS, CDR2 YFSETQ. The ends were cut back, 4 bases at V and 1 base at J, with 14 bases in the middle. The CDR3 loop is CASSITGSSQETQYF. CDR3 nucleotide sequence: TGCGCCAGCAGCATTACAGGGTCCAGCCAAGAGACCCAGTACTTC.

This clone was observed a few times. This chain joins TRBV5-5 and TRBJ2-5; D is possibly TRBD2 (6 bases). Germline-derived CDR1 and CDR2 are SGHKS and YYEKEE (reference sequence). The ends were cut back, 0 bases at V and 1 base at J, with 16 bases in the middle. The CDR3 is 17 residues long. The CDR3 reads CASSLGWWRTIQETQYF. Written as DNA, the CDR3 is TGTGCCAGCAGCTTGGGGTGGTGGCGGACTATCCAAGAGACCCAGTACTTC.

Only one count was recorded for this clone. V and J are TRBV27 and TRBJ2-2, with D possibly TRBD1 on 6 matching bases. Germline CDR1 MNHEY, CDR2 SMNVEV (reference sequence). CDR3 size: 15 residues. The V and J ends lost 7 bases and 7 bases respectively, with 19 bases between them. The CDR3 reads CASTPGRGADGELFF. The DNA for the CDR3 is TGTGCCAGCACCCCAGGCAGGGGCGCTGACGGGGAGCTGTTTTTT.

The chain has TRBV7-9 and TRBJ2-1, with 8 positions matching TRBD1. Looked up from germline, CDR1 is SEHNR and CDR2 is FQNEAQ (reference sequence). V lost 5 bases, J lost 7 bases, and 10 bases stayed unmatched. The CDR3 has 15 residues. In DNA, the CDR3 is TGTGCCAGCAGCCGCGACAGGGGTGGTAGGAATGAGCAGTTCTTC. This encodes CASSRDRGGRNEQFF.

V and J are TRBV6-1 and TRBJ2-1, with 11 bases aligning to TRBD2. The CDR3 covers 19 residues. The J segment lost 0 bases and the V segment lost 3 bases, leaving 10 bases of the junction unmatched. Germline V CDR1 and CDR2: MNHNS, SASEGT. DNA for the CDR3: TGTGCCAGCAGTGATGGGAGGGGACTAGCGGATAGCTCCTACAATGAGCAGTTCTTC. It translates to CASSDGRGLADSSYNEQFF.

The chain recombines TRBV5-4 with TRBJ2-1; a possible D gene is TRBD1 (5 bases). The CDR3 loop spans 15 amino acids. Germline V lookup: CDR1 SGHNT, CDR2 YYREEE (reference sequence). The germline V and J ends were trimmed by 0 bases and 3 bases, with 10 bases remaining between them. The CDR3: CASSLGQSNYNEQFF. DNA for the CDR3: TGTGCCAGCAGCTTGGGACAGTCCAACTACAATGAGCAGTTCTTC. The variable domain in full, completed from reference TRBV5-4 and TRBJ2-1, reads ETGVTQSPTHLIKTRGQQVTLRCSSQSGHNTVSWYQQALGQGPQFIFQYYREEENGRGNFPPRFSGLQFPNYSSELNVNALELDDSALYLCASSLGQSNYNEQFFGPGTRLTVL.

The chain has TRBV27 and TRBJ2-3; TRBD1 matches 7 bases. After removal of 3 bases from V and 1 base from J, the junction contained 7 bases not matched to a gene. CDR1 is MNHEY, CDR2 SMNVEV, per germline (reference sequence). The length of the CDR3 is 16 residues. The chain's CDR3 is CASSLGQRSGTDTQYF. Written as DNA, the CDR3 is TGTGCCAGCAGTTTGGGACAGCGATCCGGCACAGATACGCAGTATTTT.

Turning to this clone: Germline is not matched at one junction end, which may reflect a read error. The genes are TRBV7-9 and TRBJ1-2; 7 bases line up with TRBD1. This CDR3 region has 16 residues. The germline gives CDR1 SEHNR, CDR2 FQNEAQ (reference sequence). Written as DNA, the CDR3 is TGTTCCAGCAGCCAATCCCCTACAGGGGATTCTCATGGCTACACCTTC. Residues: CSSSQSPTGDSHGYTF.

This clone was seen just once. The chain is built from TRBV9 and TRBJ2-2; D remains unclear. The V end lost 1 base, the J end lost 6 bases, and 13 bases lay between the germline ends. Per the germline V gene, CDR1 is SGDLS and CDR2 is YYNGEE. The CDR3 runs 15 residues. CDR3 DNA: TGTGCCAGCAGCGTAACTCCGGCGGCGGCCGGGGAGCTGTTTTTT. Amino acid sequence: CASSVTPAAAGELFF.

This clone was found a few times. The CDR3 DNA sequence: TGTGCCAGCAGCTTAGCGGAAAACAGGGGGCCCTTATCCACCGGGGAGCTGTTTTTT. This translates into CASSLAENRGPLSTGELFF. The chain employs TRBV7-9 and TRBJ2-2; 9 positions match TRBD1. V trimming: 0 bases; J trimming: 4 bases; junction bases outside the gene matches: 12. The CDR3 contains 19 residues. CDR1 and CDR2 (germline): SEHNR, FQNEAQ (reference sequence).

The CDR3 coding sequence is TGTGCCAGCATCCTAGGGGCGCGGGGACTAGCGGGAGCAGATACGCAGTATTTT. Its protein product is CASILGARGLAGADTQYF. The chain joins TRBV7-8 to TRBJ2-3; TRBD2 agrees at 14 bases. Unmatched junction bases numbered 13, after V lost 7 bases and J lost 4 bases. The CDR3 loop spans 18 amino acids. Germline CDR1 and CDR2: SGHVS and FQNEAQ.

This sequence joins TRBV4-1 and TRBJ2-4, with 12 bases aligning to TRBD1. Per the germline V gene, CDR1 is MGHRA and CDR2 is YSYEKL. With V trimmed by 11 bases and J by 7 bases, 18 bases remained unmatched. The CDR3 spans 17 residues. The CDR3 loop reads CAARPIPGTGGDNIQYF. In nucleotides, the CDR3 is TGCGCCGCTCGCCCCATTCCAGGGACAGGGGGCGATAACATTCAGTACTTC.

The chain uses TRBV5-1 and TRBJ2-1; D possibly corresponds to TRBD1 (5 bases). V was pared by 0 bases and J by 0 bases, with 10 bases between. The length of the CDR3 is 16 residues. Germline V lookup: CDR1 SGHRS, CDR2 YFSETQ. CDR3: CASSLGQRSSYNEQFF. CDR3 DNA: TGCGCCAGCAGCTTGGGACAGAGAAGCTCCTACAATGAGCAGTTCTTC.

This rearrangement joins TRBV5-1 to TRBJ2-5; TRBD2 matches at 11 bases. Germline lookup yields CDR1 SGHRS and CDR2 YFSETQ. J gave up 4 bases and V 0 bases, and 8 bases lay outside the gene matches. CDR3 length equals 17 residues. CDR3 in DNA: TGCGCCAGCAGCTTGGGGATAGCGGGAGGGCCTGGAGAGACCCAGTACTTC. This encodes CASSLGIAGGPGETQYF.

V usage is TRBV5-4 and J usage is TRBJ1-1, with 10 bases matching TRBD1. CDR1 and CDR2 (germline): SGHNT, YYREEE (reference sequence). This CDR3 spans 15 amino acids. The V segment lost 1 base and the J segment 3 bases; nucleotides outside the gene matches: 3. The CDR3: CASSLMGTGDTEAFF. Here the CDR3 DNA reads TGTGCCAGCAGCTTGATGGGGACAGGGGACACTGAAGCTTTCTTT.

The V gene is TRBV18, the J gene TRBJ2-2, with 7 bases aligning to TRBD1. V lost 5 bases and J lost 3; bases outside the gene matches: 12. CDR1 is KGHSH, CDR2 LQKENI, per germline. The CDR3 contains 17 residues. The CDR3 nucleotides read TGTGCCAGCTCAGCGACGATATCGACAGGGTACACCGGGGAGCTGTTTTTT. Its protein is CASSATISTGYTGELFF.

The rearrangement uses TRBV4-1 and TRBJ1-3, with D possibly being TRBD1 (5 bases). Germline CDR1 reads MGHRA; CDR2 reads YSYEKL. This CDR3 region has 15 residues. Between the trimmed V and J ends, which lost 3 bases and 3 bases, there was a span of 12 bases. CDR3 protein: CASSHEQGFGNTIYF. The CDR3 coding sequence is TGCGCCAGCAGCCACGAGCAGGGCTTTGGAAACACCATATATTTT.

Here the CDR3 reads CASSFETAQETQYF. DNA for the CDR3: TGTGCCAGCAGCTTTGAGACAGCCCAAGAGACCCAGTACTTC. The chain recombines TRBV13 with TRBJ2-5, with D perhaps TRBD1 (5 bases). Trimming removed 3 bases from V and 1 base from J, with 9 bases in between. Germline V gene lookup returns CDR1 PRHDT and CDR2 FYEKMQ (reference sequence). CDR3 length equals 14 residues. Using reference TRBV13 and TRBJ2-5 for the parts outside the CDR3, the full variable domain is AAGVIQSPRHLIKEKRETATLKCYPIPRHDTVYWYQQGPGQDPQFLISFYEKMQSDKGSIPDRFSAQQFSDYHSELNMSSLELGDSALYFCASSFETAQETQYFGPGTRLLVL.

V gene TRBV7-6 combines with J gene TRBJ2-1, with 7 positions matching TRBD1. V gave up 5 bases and J gave up 5 bases; unmatched junction bases: 12. This CDR3 region has 16 residues. Germline lookup yields CDR1 SGHVS and CDR2 FNYEAQ. CDR3 DNA sequence: TGTGCCAGCAGCCCGGTAGGGGGCCCGAGAAACAATGAGCAGTTCTTC. It translates to CASSPVGGPRNNEQFF.

The rearrangement links TRBV2 to TRBJ2-7; 8 nucleotides match TRBD1. The germline CDR1 and CDR2 sequences are SNHLY and FYNNEI. This CDR3 has 15 amino acids. The V segment lost 3 bases and the J segment 4 bases; nucleotides outside the gene matches: 8. In nucleotides, the CDR3 is TGTGCCAGCAGTGATGAGGCAGGGGGCAGGTACGAGCAGTACTTC. Its translation is CASSDEAGGRYEQYF.

The gene calls are TRBV5-1 and TRBJ2-1; 8 nucleotides match TRBD2. The ends lost 4 bases at V and 4 bases at J; junction bases unmatched: 13. Germline V gene lookup returns CDR1 SGHRS and CDR2 YFSETQ. The CDR3 runs to 17 residues. CDR3 DNA sequence: TGCGCCAGCAGCCAAGAACCAGCGGGAGTATCGTACAATGAGCAGTTCTTC. It is translated as CASSQEPAGVSYNEQFF.

V usage is TRBV27 and J usage is TRBJ1-6; D is uncertain. This CDR3 is built from 12 residues. Deletions cut 0 bases from V and 8 bases from J, with 2 bases between. Germline CDR1 reads MNHEY; CDR2 reads SMNVEV (reference sequence). CDR3: CASSLSDSPLHF. The DNA for the CDR3 is TGTGCCAGCAGTTTATCCGATTCACCCCTCCACTTT.